This T cell receptor (beta chain) stems from a study of blood T cell repertoires in COVID-19. On the study more broadly: T cells, B-cell-depleted T cells, or PBMCs provided the cDNA or gDNA that served as material.

Study members were between about 18 and 100 years old and lived in some 26 US regions. Grouping used clinical history reported by participants in a survey and questionnaire. Looked up from germline, CDR1 is LGHDT and CDR2 is YNNKEL (reference sequence). This CDR3 comprises 14 residues. The V gene end was trimmed by 4 bases and the J gene end by 2 bases; junction bases not matched to a gene: 2. How the authors handled the data: Reference gene primers were amplified, and this amplification served to estimate nucleated cell counts. Measured with immunoSEQ multiplex PCR; TCRdb has only the in-frame clones, and not every one. D and trimming come from the DNA, and the V and J calls and clone size come from that table. The table includes roughly 370,000 clones, around nine tenths detected once.

V gene TRBV3-1 (or the pseudogene TRBV3-2) combines with J gene TRBJ1-3, with 7 bases matching TRBD1. This clonotype originated in a woman aged 45-60 years who had recovered from COVID-19. The material sequenced was PBMCs or T cells enriched from blood (not recorded which). The CDR3 coding sequence is TGTGCCAGCAGCCTTACAGGGGCTGGAAACACCATATATTTT. Translating gives CASSLTGAGNTIYF.